The 30 T cell receptor beta chains below were found in one sample sequenced in a study of stem cell transplantation in POMP-related autoinflammatory disease (dated by TCRdb to the early 2020s). The method behind the library was the immunoSEQ multiplex PCR assay. Not all clones reach the TCRdb copy of this immuneACCESS table, which keeps in-frame sequences only. Checked studies attribute under half of the gap to unresolved V genes and leave the rest unexplained. The sample data list some 4,900 clones, and around 90% of these were observed just once. In total, the top ten clones hold approximately 2.4% of the sample. Taken with the paper, the label for time point translates to: after hematopoietic stem cell transplant. The specimen was CD8+ T cells from PBMCs, collected after stem cell transplantation. These receptors all stem from a human patient with POMP-related autoinflammation and immune dysregulation (PRAID). Post transplant, some T cells may arise from the graft donor.

V and J are TRBV4-1 and TRBJ2-2; 10 bases map to TRBD2. Trimming removed 0 bases from V and 7 bases from J; junction bases left unmatched: 8. Germline V gives CDR1 MGHRA, CDR2 YSYEKL. This CDR3 region has 17 residues. Written as DNA, the CDR3 is TGCGCCAGCAGCCAAGATCCTCTAGCGGGAGTTAGCGGGGAGCTGTTTTTT. Its protein is CASSQDPLAGVSGELFF.

The chain recombines TRBV28 with TRBJ1-5; TRBD1 matches 9 bases. Germline V CDR1 and CDR2: MDHEN, SYDVKM. CDR3 length equals 15 residues. V lost 6 bases, J lost 1 base, and 4 bases stayed unmatched. The CDR3 nucleotides read TGTGCCAGCAGGCCGGGACAGGGAAGCAATCAGCCCCAGCATTTT. This encodes CASRPGQGSNQPQHF.

V and J are TRBV11-2 and TRBJ1-1; tentatively, D is TRBD1 (6 bases). The CDR3 is 12 residues long. Germline V gene data show CDR1 as SGHAT and CDR2 as FQNNGV. Trimming removed 5 bases from V and 6 bases from J, with 10 bases in between. The CDR3 DNA sequence: TGTGCCAGCAGCCACAGGGACCCTGAAGCTTTCTTT. Translation gives CASSHRDPEAFF.

J is TRBJ2-5 and V is TRBV4-1; possibly TRBD2 for D (6 bases). Looked up from germline, CDR1 is MGHRA and CDR2 is YSYEKL. V lost 0 bases and J 3 bases, leaving 8 bases between the germline ends. This CDR3 has 14 residues. CDR3 amino acids: CASSQDPGEETQYF. CDR3 nucleotides: TGCGCCAGCAGCCAAGACCCGGGAGAAGAGACCCAGTACTTC.

The V call is TRBV7-9, the J call TRBJ2-2; 7 bases agree with TRBD2. J lost 6 bases, V lost 5 bases, and 15 bases had no gene match. This CDR3 is built from 17 residues. The germline gives CDR1 SEHNR, CDR2 FQNEAQ (reference sequence). In DNA, the CDR3 is TGTGCCAGCAGCCCCCCCCATGGGGGAGGGGTTCCCGGGGAGCTGTTTTTT. The encoded protein is CASSPPHGGGVPGELFF.

The chain joins TRBV29-1 to TRBJ1-4; unclear D gene. V gave up 3 bases and J gave up 7 bases, with 15 bases separating them. CDR3 size: 14 residues. The germline V gene encodes CDR1 SQVTM and CDR2 ANQGSEA. CDR3 DNA sequence: TGCAGCGTTGAGAGTCGGCCGGCGGGTGAAAAACTGTTTTTT. Protein product: CSVESRPAGEKLFF.

On this clone: Sequence at one end of the junction differs from germline and may be a read error. This CDR3 is also generated by other DNA sequences in the sample. The chain carries TRBV5-6 and TRBJ1-1; no reliable D call. The CDR3 length is 13 residues. Germline CDR1 SGHDT, CDR2 YYEEEE. CDR3 DNA sequence: TGTGCCAGCAGCTTGGAAGGTTCGGAAATAGCTTTCTTC. This sequence encodes CASSLEGSEIAFF.

The chain combines TRBV19 with TRBJ2-3; D perhaps matches TRBD1 (6 bases). This CDR3 region has 16 residues. Germline-derived CDR1 and CDR2 are LNHDA and SQIVND (reference sequence). The V end was cut by 1 base, the J end by 0 bases, with 11 bases between. The CDR3 DNA is TGTGCCAGTAGTATAGCTTGGACAGACAGCACAGATACGCAGTATTTT. Translation gives CASSIAWTDSTDTQYF.

V is TRBV19 and J is TRBJ1-5, with no clear D. The germline V and J ends were trimmed by 9 bases and 3 bases, with 21 bases remaining between them. Germline V CDR1 and CDR2: LNHDA, SQIVND (reference sequence). The CDR3 is 16 amino acids. CDR3 nucleotides: TGTGCCAGCCGAGTGAGCGTTACCGAATTCAATCAGCCCCAGCATTTT. This gives the protein CASRVSVTEFNQPQHF.

The chain combines TRBV27 with TRBJ1-1, with D unclear. This CDR3 has 14 residues. Germline V lookup: CDR1 MNHEY, CDR2 SMNVEV (reference sequence). Trimming removed 5 bases from V and 0 bases from J, with 10 bases in between. As DNA, the CDR3 is TGTGCCAGCAGTGCGACTCCATTGAACACTGAAGCTTTCTTT. Its protein product is CASSATPLNTEAFF.

The chain employs TRBV30 and TRBJ1-1, with 9 positions matching TRBD1. V was pared by 5 bases and J by 7 bases, with 5 bases of the junction left unmatched. Per germline, CDR1 GTSNPN and CDR2 SVGIG (reference sequence). The CDR3 extends over 12 amino acids. In DNA form, the CDR3 reads TGTGCCTGGGAGACAGGGGGAGGTGAAGCTTTCTTT. It yields the protein CAWETGGGEAFF.

This chain uses TRBV7-2 with TRBJ2-7; D is possibly TRBD2 (5 bases). Germline V CDR1 and CDR2: SGHTA, FQGNSA. Trimming took off 0 bases at V and 6 bases at J, with 9 bases between the two ends. There are 13 residues in the CDR3. The CDR3 bases are TGTGCCAGCAGCTTAGCGGGAGAGTTCGAGCAGTACTTC. Its translation: CASSLAGEFEQYF.

The chain uses TRBV28 and TRBJ1-4; no reliable D call. The germline V gene encodes CDR1 MDHEN and CDR2 SYDVKM. The CDR3 has 14 residues. V was cut by 6 bases and J by 0 bases, with 8 bases left in between. The CDR3 DNA reads TGTGCCAGCAGGTACGGGACAACTAATGAAAAACTGTTTTTT. It specifies CASRYGTTNEKLFF. The full variable domain, completed using reference TRBV28 and TRBJ1-4, is DVKVTQSSRYLVKRTGEKVFLECVQDMDHENMFWYRQDPGLGLRLIYFSYDVKMKEKGDIPEGYSVSREKKERFSLILESASTNQTSMYLCASRYGTTNEKLFFGSGTQLSVL.

V usage is TRBV2 and J usage is TRBJ1-5; D possibly corresponds to TRBD1 (5 bases). Germline-derived CDR1 and CDR2 are SNHLY and FYNNEI. The ends were cut back, 0 bases at V and 3 bases at J, with 12 bases in the middle. The CDR3 is made up of 16 amino acids. The CDR3 region has the DNA TGTGCCAGCAGTGAAGCGGGGGTGGATGACAATCAGCCCCAGCATTTT. As protein: CASSEAGVDDNQPQHF.

This rearrangement joins TRBV6-5 to TRBJ1-2, with D possibly being TRBD1 (5 bases). Trimming took off 2 bases at V and 3 bases at J, with 7 bases between the two ends. This CDR3 spans 13 amino acids. Germline values: CDR1 MNHEY, CDR2 SVGAGI. The CDR3 DNA follows: TGTGCCAGCAGTTACGGGGACTACTATGGCTACACCTTC. It specifies CASSYGDYYGYTF.

The V call is TRBV5-5, the J call TRBJ2-3, with a possible D match to TRBD1 (5 bases). This CDR3 is 15 amino acids long. Germline loops: CDR1 SGHKS, CDR2 YYEKEE (reference sequence). Trimming stripped 7 bases from V and 4 bases from J, with 19 bases between. CDR3 in DNA: TGTGCCAGCTGGGCGTGGCAGGGCACAGCAGATACGCAGTATTTT. This translates into CASWAWQGTADTQYF.

V gene TRBV14 combines with J gene TRBJ2-1, with TRBD1 matching over 10 bases. The germline gives CDR1 SGHDN, CDR2 FVKESK. The ends lost 0 bases at V and 6 bases at J; junction bases unmatched: 5. The CDR3 length is 16 residues. The CDR3: CASSQDGTGEGNEQFF. The DNA of the CDR3 is TGTGCCAGCAGCCAAGATGGGACAGGGGAGGGCAATGAGCAGTTCTTC.

This chain uses TRBV7-9 with TRBJ2-1; D might be TRBD2 (6 bases). CDR1 is SEHNR, CDR2 FQNEAQ, per germline (reference sequence). V was pared by 4 bases and J by 7 bases, with 14 bases between. The CDR3 sequence is 14 residues long. CDR3 sequence reads: CASSSLGLANEQFF. The CDR3 bases are TGTGCCAGCAGCTCCCTCGGGCTAGCGAATGAGCAGTTCTTC.

This clone came up once. The chain has TRBV27 and TRBJ2-5; 8 nucleotides match TRBD2. Germline CDR1 MNHEY, CDR2 SMNVEV (reference sequence). The CDR3 is made up of 12 amino acids. V lost 2 bases, J lost 14 bases, and 7 bases stayed unmatched. The CDR3 region has the DNA TGTGCCAGCAGTTTACTTAGCGGGACGATCTACTTC. Encoded protein: CASSLLSGTIYF.

V gene TRBV20-1 combines with J gene TRBJ1-1; D uncertain. The CDR3 is made up of 11 amino acids. Trimming shortened V by 3 bases and J by 7 bases, and 9 bases separated the two germline ends. Per the germline V gene, CDR1 is DFQATT and CDR2 is SNEGSKA (reference sequence). The CDR3 DNA follows: TGCAGTGCTAGGGCTTTAAATGAAGCTTTCTTT. This gives the protein CSARALNEAFF.

This sequence joins TRBV29-1 and TRBJ2-7, with 10 bases identical to TRBD1. The CDR3 runs 15 residues. J was trimmed by 6 bases and V by 4 bases; bases with no gene match: 12. Germline values: CDR1 SQVTM, CDR2 ANQGSEA. This chain's CDR3 is CSVAGGSGTGAEQYF. Written as DNA, the CDR3 is TGCAGCGTTGCTGGGGGTAGTGGGACAGGGGCCGAGCAGTACTTC.

This clone was detected only a few times. This chain connects TRBV14 to TRBJ2-7; a weak D match, TRBD2 (5 bases). Looked up from germline, CDR1 is SGHDN and CDR2 is FVKESK. The CDR3 covers 13 residues. V was cut by 4 bases and J by 5 bases, with 12 bases left in between. The CDR3 sequence: CASSPDPGNEQYF. CDR3 nucleotides: TGTGCCAGCAGCCCCGATCCGGGGAACGAGCAGTACTTC. The whole variable domain, remainder taken from reference TRBV14 and TRBJ2-7, is EAGVTQFPSHSVIEKGQTVTLRCDPISGHDNLYWYRRVMGKEIKFLLHFVKESKQDESGMPNNRFLAERTGGTYSTLKVQPAELEDSGVYFCASSPDPGNEQYFGPGTRLTVT.

The chain combines TRBV4-1 with TRBJ2-7; D uncertain. The CDR3 is 15 amino acids. The germline gives CDR1 MGHRA, CDR2 YSYEKL. Between the trimmed V and J ends, which lost 1 base and 4 bases, there was a span of 14 bases. The CDR3 loop is CASSQVGSPRYEQYF. In nucleotides, the CDR3 is TGCGCCAGCAGCCAAGTCGGGTCTCCGAGATACGAGCAGTACTTC.

DNA for the CDR3: TGTGCCAGCAGTGGACGGCTAGCGGGAGGGCATGGGCAGTTCTTC. Its translation: CASSGRLAGGHGQFF. V usage is TRBV2 and J usage is TRBJ2-1; 12 bases agree with TRBD2. J gave up 12 bases and V 4 bases, and 10 bases lay outside the gene matches. CDR1 is SNHLY and CDR2 is FYNNEI in the germline V gene. This CDR3 is 15 amino acids long.

The chain combines TRBV5-1 with TRBJ2-1; D is undetermined. Germline values: CDR1 SGHRS, CDR2 YFSETQ. CDR3 length: 12 amino acids. Trimming shortened V by 4 bases and J by 6 bases, and 8 bases separated the two germline ends. The CDR3 DNA reads as TGCGCCAGCAGCAGGGATTTCAATGAGCAGTTCTTC. It translates to CASSRDFNEQFF.

The chain employs TRBV6-4 and TRBJ1-2; D gene uncertain. Per germline, CDR1 MRHNA and CDR2 SNTAGT. The V gene lost 2 bases and the J gene lost 7 bases, with 11 bases spanning the gap. The CDR3 extends over 13 amino acids. The CDR3 reads CASSDSLTGGYTF. CDR3 DNA sequence: TGTGCCAGCAGTGACAGTCTCACTGGTGGCTACACCTTC.

There are a few counts of this clone. This chain uses TRBV27 with TRBJ2-7; 10 bases agree with TRBD2. CDR1 and CDR2 (germline): MNHEY, SMNVEV (reference sequence). Trimming took 7 bases from V and 2 from J; bases not matched to a gene: 5. The CDR3 length is 14 residues. The CDR3 DNA follows: TGTGCCAGCACCCGGACTAGCGGAGCCTACGAGCAGTACTTC. Translated: CASTRTSGAYEQYF.

This chain uses TRBV6-5 with TRBJ1-3, with D uncertain. V lost 9 bases and J 0 bases, leaving 15 bases between the germline ends. CDR1 and CDR2 from the germline V gene are MNHEY and SVGAGI. The CDR3 runs to 15 residues. Written as DNA, the CDR3 is TGTGCCAGTATGGTACGACTGAACTCTGGAAACACCATATATTTT. Its translation: CASMVRLNSGNTIYF.

The gene calls are TRBV7-9 and TRBJ1-4, with D possibly TRBD1 on 6 matching bases. Germline CDR1 and CDR2: SEHNR and FQNEAQ (reference sequence). The CDR3 runs 17 residues. Trimming shortened V by 1 base and J by 0 bases, and 12 bases separated the two germline ends. The CDR3 loop is CASSLVGGPATNEKLFF. CDR3 bases: TGTGCCAGCAGCTTAGTCGGGGGCCCTGCAACTAATGAAAAACTGTTTTTT.

The rearrangement links TRBV7-9 to TRBJ2-7, with 8 bases matching TRBD2. The CDR3 is 16 residues long. Germline CDR1 and CDR2: SEHNR and FQNEAQ (reference sequence). Trimming took 5 bases from V and 1 from J; bases not matched to a gene: 10. The CDR3 reads CASSRISGSPSYEQYF. The CDR3 coding sequence is TGTGCCAGCAGCCGGATAAGCGGGAGCCCTTCCTACGAGCAGTACTTC.